Given below is one TCR beta chain in context. Using unique molecular identifiers, the investigators prepared the TCRbeta library. TCRdb reanalysed the PCR reads using MiXCR and keeps one entry per CDR3 protein. This sample carries about 400,000 distinct CDR3 sequences, about 14% of them seen once, and the ten largest clones take 3.5% to 4.5%. Per germline, CDR1 LGHDT and CDR2 YNNKEL (reference sequence). Between the trimmed V and J ends, which lost 10 bases and 1 base, there was a span of 19 bases. This CDR3 spans 15 amino acids. The sample originates from a study of T-cell reconstitution after alpha-beta-depleted transplantation in children.

The chain carries TRBV3-1 and TRBJ1-1; D gene unclear. This receptor was obtained from a human donor who donated a stem cell graft to a child with Fanconi anemia. The sequences come from PBMCs, collected from the stem cell graft. CDR3 region: CATTPTGGPNTEAFF. In DNA form, the CDR3 reads TGTGCCACCACTCCGACGGGAGGACCGAACACTGAAGCTTTCTTT.